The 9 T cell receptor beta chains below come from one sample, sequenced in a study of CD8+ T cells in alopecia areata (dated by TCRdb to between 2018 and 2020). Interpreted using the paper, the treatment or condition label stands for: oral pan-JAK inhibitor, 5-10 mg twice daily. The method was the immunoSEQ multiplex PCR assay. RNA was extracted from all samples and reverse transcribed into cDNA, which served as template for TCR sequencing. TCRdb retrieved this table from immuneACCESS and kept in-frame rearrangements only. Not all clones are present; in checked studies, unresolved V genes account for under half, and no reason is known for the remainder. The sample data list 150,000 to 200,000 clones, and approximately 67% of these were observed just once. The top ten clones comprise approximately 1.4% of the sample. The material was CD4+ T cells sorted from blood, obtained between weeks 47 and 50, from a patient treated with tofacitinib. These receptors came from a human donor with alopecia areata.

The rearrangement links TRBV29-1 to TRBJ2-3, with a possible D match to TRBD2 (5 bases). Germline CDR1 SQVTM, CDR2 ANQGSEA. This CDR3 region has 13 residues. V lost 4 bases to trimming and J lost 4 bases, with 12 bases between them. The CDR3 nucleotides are TGCAGCGTTGGGTTCGGGGATCCAGATACGCAGTATTTT. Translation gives CSVGFGDPDTQYF.

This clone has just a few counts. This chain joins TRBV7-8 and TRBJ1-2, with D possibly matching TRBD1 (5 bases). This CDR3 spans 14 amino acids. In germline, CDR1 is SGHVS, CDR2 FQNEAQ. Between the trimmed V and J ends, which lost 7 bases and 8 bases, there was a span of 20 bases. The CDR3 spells CASTHETPRDGYTF. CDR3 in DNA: TGTGCCAGCACCCACGAAACACCGAGGGACGGCTACACCTTC.

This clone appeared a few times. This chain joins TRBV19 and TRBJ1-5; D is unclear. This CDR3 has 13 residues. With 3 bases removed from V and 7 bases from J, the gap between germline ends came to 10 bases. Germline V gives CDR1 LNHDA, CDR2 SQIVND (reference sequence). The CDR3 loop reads CASSIEFGQPQHF. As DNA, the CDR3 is TGTGCCAGTAGTATTGAGTTCGGGCAGCCCCAGCATTTT.

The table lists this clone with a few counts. The CDR3 here is CSTWDDGYTF. In DNA form, the CDR3 reads TGCAGCACCTGGGACGACGGCTACACCTTC. The chain recombines TRBV29-1 with TRBJ1-2; D perhaps matches TRBD1 (5 bases). This CDR3 spans 10 amino acids. CDR1 and CDR2 from the germline V gene are SQVTM and ANQGSEA. The V and J ends lost 8 bases and 8 bases respectively, with 12 bases between them.

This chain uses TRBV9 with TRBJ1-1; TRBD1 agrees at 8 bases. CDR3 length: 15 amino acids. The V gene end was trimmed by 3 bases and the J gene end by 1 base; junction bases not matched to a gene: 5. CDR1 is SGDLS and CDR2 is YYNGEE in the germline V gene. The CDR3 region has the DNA TGTGCCAGCAGCGCCCCGGACAGGGCGAACACTGAAGCTTTCTTT. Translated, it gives CASSAPDRANTEAFF.

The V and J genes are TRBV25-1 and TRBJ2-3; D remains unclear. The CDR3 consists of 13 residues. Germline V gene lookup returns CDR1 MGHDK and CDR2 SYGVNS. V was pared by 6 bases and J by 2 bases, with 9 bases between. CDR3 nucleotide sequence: TGTGCCAGCAGATCATTCAACACAGATACGCAGTATTTT. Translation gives CASRSFNTDTQYF. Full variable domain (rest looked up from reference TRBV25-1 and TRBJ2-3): EADIYQTPRYLVIGTGKKITLECSQTMGHDKMYWYQQDPGMELHLIHYSYGVNSTEKGDLSSESTVSRIRTEHFPLTLESARPSHTSQYLCASRSFNTDTQYFGPGTRLTVL.

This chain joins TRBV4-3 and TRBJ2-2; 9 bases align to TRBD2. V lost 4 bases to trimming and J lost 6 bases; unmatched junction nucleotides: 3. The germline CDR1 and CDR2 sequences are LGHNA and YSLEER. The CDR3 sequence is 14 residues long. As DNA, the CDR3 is TGCGCCAGCAGCCGGGCTAGCGGGGCCGGGGAGCTGTTTTTT. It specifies CASSRASGAGELFF.

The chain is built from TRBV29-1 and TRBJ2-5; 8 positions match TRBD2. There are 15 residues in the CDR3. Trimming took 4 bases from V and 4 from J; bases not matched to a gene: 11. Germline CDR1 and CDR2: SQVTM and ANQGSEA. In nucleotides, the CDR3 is TGCAGCGTTGGCGGGACTAGGGGCGTAGGAGAGACCCAGTACTTC. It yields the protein CSVGGTRGVGETQYF.

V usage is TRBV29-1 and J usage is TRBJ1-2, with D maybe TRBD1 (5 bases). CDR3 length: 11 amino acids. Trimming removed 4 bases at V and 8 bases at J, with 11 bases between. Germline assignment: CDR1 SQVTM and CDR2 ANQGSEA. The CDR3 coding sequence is TGCAGCGTTGGACAGCCCGAGGGCTACACCTTC. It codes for CSVGQPEGYTF. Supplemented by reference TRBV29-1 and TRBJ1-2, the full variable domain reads SAVISQKPSRDICQRGTSLTIQCQVDSQVTMMFWYRQQPGQSLTLIATANQGSEATYESGFVIDKFPISRPNLTFSTLTVSNMSPEDSSIYLCSVGQPEGYTFGSGTRLTVV.